This T cell receptor (beta chain) was obtained from a study of shared clonotypes between healthy human individuals. The repertoire was sequenced with immunoSEQ multiplex PCR; TCRdb's copy has only in-frame clones and lacks some. Among about 1.1 million clones listed, around 78% were seen once. On this clone: Its antigen is not identified.

Study-wide points: The generation probabilities recorded for non-shared clonotypes fell below those of clonotypes shared by all four donors. Naive CD4 clonotypes overlapped across a few donors at roughly 4.5%.

Those who donated were healthy HIV-negative adults, with no recent acute infections or vaccinations reported. J was trimmed by 2 bases and V by 3 bases; bases with no gene match: 6. The CDR3 is 16 amino acids. Germline V CDR1 and CDR2: SGHRS, YFSETQ. The gene calls are TRBV5-1 and TRBJ2-1, with TRBD1 matching over 9 bases. The clonotype was recovered from a man aged 18 to 35 in good health. Some clones in this sample may be carry-over from other donors' samples. The sequenced material came from memory CD4+ T cells from PBMCs. Subset defined: CD45RA-negative fraction. CDR3 DNA: TGCGCCAGCAGCTCATTCACAGGGGGCGCCTACAATGAGCAGTTCTTC. Its translation: CASSSFTGGAYNEQFF.